The next 26 T cell receptor beta chains were all read from a single sample in a study of Graves' ophthalmopathy and Graves' hyperthyroidism. Amplified TCR beta CDR3 regions were obtained using RNA transcripts as template. HTBI primers were employed in first-round RT-PCR, then a second-round multiplex PCR followed. Via MiXCR, TCRdb re-called the multiplex PCR reads, giving one row per CDR3 protein. Here the sample spans more than 1,000,000 distinct CDR3 sequences, about two fifths being singletons. Source material: peripheral blood or thyroid tissue (not recorded which). The receptor set was obtained from an adult man with Graves' hyperthyroidism.

This chain connects TRBV19 to TRBJ1-5; 7 bases map to TRBD1. This CDR3 has 16 residues. Germline-derived CDR1 and CDR2 are LNHDA and SQIVND (reference sequence). J was trimmed by 0 bases and V by 7 bases; bases with no gene match: 9. The chain's CDR3 is CASNDRDADSNQPQHF. Written as DNA, the CDR3 is TGTGCCAGTAACGACAGGGACGCCGATAGCAATCAGCCCCAGCATTTT.

This clonotype was observed once. At one end the junction does not follow the germline gene, possibly because of a read error. This chain uses TRBV7-9 with TRBJ1-3; D might be TRBD1 (6 bases). Germline-derived CDR1 and CDR2 are SEHNR and FQNEAQ (reference sequence). The CDR3 extends over 15 amino acids. The CDR3 DNA is TGCGCCAGCAGCCAAGGGGGGGACTCTGGAAACACCATATATTTT. Translating gives CASSQGGDSGNTIYF.

This clonotype showed up many times. The rearrangement joins TRBV10-3 to TRBJ1-5, with D possibly being TRBD1 (5 bases). Trimming shortened V by 10 bases and J by 1 base, and 14 bases separated the two germline ends. This CDR3 spans 14 amino acids. CDR1 ENHRY and CDR2 SYGVKD come from the germline V gene. The CDR3: CATQGEESNQPQHF. The CDR3 DNA reads TGTGCCACCCAAGGGGAGGAGAGCAATCAGCCCCAGCATTTT.

In its sample, this clonotype was seen many times. The rearrangement links TRBV5-8 to TRBJ2-7; D uncertain. Trimming stripped 2 bases from V and 2 bases from J, with 11 bases between. The CDR3 covers 14 residues. Germline-derived CDR1 and CDR2 are SGHTS and YDEGEE. CDR3 DNA: TGTGCCAGCAGCTTACGGACGAGCGCCTACGAGCAGTACTTC. Protein: CASSLRTSAYEQYF.

This clonotype was observed at least ten times. This chain links TRBV7-8 with TRBJ2-5; D ambiguous. The V and J ends lost 5 bases and 5 bases respectively, with 9 bases between them. This CDR3 is 12 amino acids long. Germline values: CDR1 SGHVS, CDR2 FQNEAQ. The CDR3 spells CASSILRETQYF. In DNA form, the CDR3 reads TGTGCCAGCAGCATACTCCGGGAGACCCAGTACTTC.

The chain is built from TRBV19 and TRBJ2-7; TRBD2 matches at 13 bases. The CDR3 is 15 residues long. J gave up 7 bases and V 7 bases, and 10 bases lay outside the gene matches. Germline CDR1 reads LNHDA; CDR2 reads SQIVND (reference sequence). The CDR3 DNA sequence: TGTGCCAGTACCTCCGTAGGGACTAGCGGGACGGAGCAGTACTTC. Amino acids: CASTSVGTSGTEQYF.

This chain links TRBV7-9 with TRBJ2-2; 8 nucleotides align to TRBD1. Losses at the gene ends were 6 bases for V and 10 bases for J; bases not matched to a gene: 4. Per the germline V gene, CDR1 is SEHNR and CDR2 is FQNEAQ (reference sequence). The CDR3 length is 12 residues. CDR3 protein: CASRPQGVELFF. For the CDR3, the DNA is TGTGCCAGCAGGCCACAGGGGGTGGAGCTGTTTTTT.

The rearrangement links TRBV5-4 to TRBJ2-7, with a possible D match to TRBD1 (6 bases). V was trimmed by 2 bases and J by 5 bases, leaving 14 bases between them. Germline CDR1 SGHNT, CDR2 YYREEE (reference sequence). This CDR3 comprises 14 residues. The CDR3 DNA sequence: TGTGCCAGCAGCTTCTTTACAGGGTCCCACGAGCAGTACTTC. It encodes CASSFFTGSHEQYF.

J is TRBJ1-3 and V is TRBV6-5; maybe TRBD1 (6 bases). V dropped 0 bases and J dropped 4 bases, with 19 bases sitting between them. The germline gives CDR1 MNHEY, CDR2 SVGAGI. The CDR3 covers 18 residues. The CDR3 protein is CASSYSLTMTGLGNTIYF. CDR3 nucleotides: TGTGCCAGCAGTTACTCCCTGACGATGACAGGCCTCGGAAACACCATATATTTT.

As for this clonotype: A much larger clone lies one base from this, so it may be a read error. J is TRBJ2-7 and V is TRBV9, with D uncertain. This CDR3 spans 13 amino acids. Germline V gives CDR1 SGDLS, CDR2 YYNGEE. The V end lost 0 bases, the J end lost 8 bases, and 12 bases lay between the germline ends. This chain's CDR3 is CASSVEGQTKQYF. In nucleotides, the CDR3 is TGTGCCAGCAGCGTAGAGGGTCAGACGAAGCAGTACTTC.

The chain carries TRBV15 and TRBJ1-5; TRBD1 might be the D (6 bases). The CDR3 contains 20 residues. With 1 base removed from V and 5 bases from J, the gap between germline ends came to 27 bases. CDR1 LNHNV and CDR2 YYDKDF come from the germline V gene (reference sequence). CDR3 nucleotides: TGTGCCACCAGCAGAGTTCACCCAAGAACTGAGACAGGCCCAGATCAGCCCCAGCATTTT. It yields the protein CATSRVHPRTETGPDQPQHF.

A remark on this clonotype: One end of the junction does not line up with germline, which may come from a read error. The chain uses TRBV11-2 and TRBJ2-5, with D hard to call. The CDR3 loop spans 13 amino acids. Germline loops: CDR1 SGHAT, CDR2 FQNNGV. CDR3 region: CASSQGPRETQYF. The CDR3 DNA reads as TGCGCCAGCAGCCAAGGCCCCCGGGAGACCCAGTACTTC.

As for this clonotype: A junction boundary mismatches the germline segment, possibly from a read error. J is TRBJ1-1 and V is TRBV6-2 or TRBV6-3; D uncertain. This CDR3 region has 16 residues. Per the germline V gene, CDR1 is MNHEY and CDR2 is SVGEGT. As DNA, the CDR3 is TGTGCCAGCAGTAGACCAGGAGGAATTTCCGGCGCTGAAGCCTTCTTT. This encodes CASSRPGGISGAEAFF.

This clonotype was detected ten times or more. The J gene is TRBJ1-1, the V gene TRBV6-2 or TRBV6-3; TRBD1 is a possible D gene (6 bases). The CDR3 is 13 amino acids. The germline V gene encodes CDR1 MNHEY and CDR2 SVGEGT. Between the trimmed V and J ends, which lost 11 bases and 0 bases, there was a span of 13 bases. CDR3 in DNA: TGTGCCGCGAGGGGGGACATGAACACTGAAGCTTTCTTT. Translating gives CAARGDMNTEAFF.

This chain joins TRBV2 and TRBJ2-2; weak D call: TRBD2 (6 bases). The CDR3 spans 17 residues. Germline assignment: CDR1 SNHLY and CDR2 FYNNEI. V lost 6 bases and J lost 6, with 23 bases in between. The CDR3 protein is CASSVGTGSRGAGELFF. The DNA of the CDR3 is TGTGCCAGCAGCGTCGGTACCGGGAGCCGCGGAGCCGGGGAGCTGTTTTTT.

The chain is built from TRBV29-1 and TRBJ1-2, with a weak D call TRBD1 (5 bases). The V end lost 6 bases, the J end lost 9 bases, and 26 bases lay between the germline ends. This CDR3 comprises 15 residues. From germline, CDR1 is SQVTM and CDR2 ANQGSEA. The CDR3 sequence is CSVTLGGLAGGSYTF. Here the CDR3 DNA reads TGCAGCGTCACCCTCGGGGGACTAGCGGGAGGAAGCTACACCTTC.

This clonotype was observed many times. The gene calls are TRBV7-2 and TRBJ2-5; a possible D gene is TRBD1 (5 bases). The germline V and J ends were trimmed by 1 base and 5 bases, with 14 bases remaining between them. CDR1 and CDR2 from the germline V gene are SGHTA and FQGNSA. CDR3 size: 15 residues. The CDR3 loop reads CASSLDQGRSETQYF. The CDR3 bases are TGTGCCAGCAGCTTAGACCAGGGTAGGAGCGAGACCCAGTACTTC.

This clonotype was detected ten times or more. The rearrangement joins TRBV20-1 to TRBJ1-2; 7 positions match TRBD1. Germline CDR1 DFQATT, CDR2 SNEGSKA (reference sequence). This CDR3 is built from 16 residues. J lost 2 bases, V lost 6 bases, and 15 bases had no gene match. CDR3 nucleotides: TGCAGTGCGCCCGCCCCGGACAGGTCGGGAAACTATGGCTACACCTTC. It translates to CSAPAPDRSGNYGYTF.

This clonotype was seen repeatedly, ten times or more. The chain links TRBV15 to TRBJ2-7; D is ambiguous. V dropped 0 bases and J dropped 3 bases, with 6 bases sitting between them. The germline V gene has CDR1 LNHNV and CDR2 YYDKDF (reference sequence). The CDR3 loop spans 13 amino acids. This CDR3 reads CATSRDRFYEQYF. The CDR3 DNA follows: TGTGCCACCAGCAGAGACAGATTCTACGAGCAGTACTTC.

In regard to this clonotype: The junction does not match germline at one end; this may be a read error. The chain carries TRBV10-3 and TRBJ1-1, with 9 bases aligning to TRBD1. The length of the CDR3 is 15 residues. Germline CDR1 and CDR2: ENHRY and SYGVKD. CDR3 DNA: TGTGCCAGCAGTTACCCGGGACAGGGGAACACTGAAGCTTTCTTT. This gives the protein CASSYPGQGNTEAFF.

This clonotype came up many times. This chain connects TRBV11-2 to TRBJ2-7; D is perhaps TRBD1 (5 bases). The CDR3 covers 16 residues. V was trimmed by 4 bases and J by 2 bases, leaving 18 bases between them. Germline V CDR1 and CDR2: SGHAT, FQNNGV. The DNA for the CDR3 is TGTGCCAGCAGCTCACGTAGGGGCCTCACGGCCTACGAGCAGTACTTC. The encoded protein is CASSSRRGLTAYEQYF.

The rearrangement links TRBV10-3 to TRBJ2-5, with TRBD2 matching 7 bases. V gave up 8 bases and J gave up 2 bases; unmatched junction bases: 5. The CDR3 is 13 residues long. Germline V gene sequence: CDR1 ENHRY, CDR2 SYGVKD. CDR3 in amino acids: CAIGTGGQETQYF. The CDR3 nucleotides read TGTGCCATCGGCACGGGAGGTCAAGAGACCCAGTACTTC.

This clonotype was found many times. The V gene is TRBV15, the J gene TRBJ2-5; 9 bases align to TRBD1. CDR3 length equals 15 residues. The germline CDR1 and CDR2 sequences are LNHNV and YYDKDF (reference sequence). With V trimmed by 3 bases and J by 1 base, 3 bases remained unmatched. The chain's CDR3 is CATSRGGQGQETQYF. The CDR3 bases are TGTGCCACCAGCAGGGGGGGACAGGGCCAAGAGACCCAGTACTTC.

This clonotype was counted many times. One base away lies a much larger clone, so this may be a sequencing read error. CDR3: CARSVGRLDAYEKLFF. DNA for the CDR3: TGTGCCCGCAGTGTGGGACGCCTCGACGCCTATGAAAAACTGTTTTTT. V gene TRBV25-1 combines with J gene TRBJ1-4; a possible D gene is TRBD1 (5 bases). The germline gives CDR1 MGHDK, CDR2 SYGVNS. This CDR3 spans 16 amino acids.

The chain combines TRBV11-2 with TRBJ2-7; D possibly corresponds to TRBD1 (5 bases). The length of the CDR3 is 14 residues. From germline, CDR1 is SGHAT and CDR2 FQNNGV. V dropped 3 bases and J dropped 3 bases, with 12 bases sitting between them. CDR3 in DNA: TGTGCCAGCAGCTTCCCGACAGAGAACTACGAGCAGTACTTC. Residues: CASSFPTENYEQYF.

The table lists this clonotype with a few counts. The chain has TRBV4-1 and TRBJ2-7; 8 bases line up with TRBD1. The V gene's germline CDR1 is MGHRA and CDR2 YSYEKL. This CDR3 is built from 15 residues. The J segment lost 4 bases and the V segment lost 1 base, leaving 6 bases of the junction unmatched. CDR3 bases: TGCGCCAGCAGCCAAGTCCAGGGGGCGGATTACGAGCAGTACTTC. It translates to CASSQVQGADYEQYF.